A selection of T cell receptor beta chains follows, all from one sample in a study of OX40 agonist ivuxolimab in advanced cancers. TCRdb's table, derived via immunoSEQ multiplex PCR, lists solely in-frame clones and lacks some. The sample carries about 40,000 clones, around 87% recorded once. The specimen was CD4+ or CD8+ T cells sorted from blood, collected in a trial of the OX40 agonist ivuxolimab. Receptor source: an adult with an advanced solid tumor such as melanoma, head and neck, liver or kidney cancer. Both conserved end residues are part of each CDR3. Clone size, where shown, is once, few, many, or a class for clones that have expanded.

v_call: TRBV19; clone_size: .; j_call: TRBJ2-7; cdr3_aa: CASSIADEYEQYF
v_call: TRBV5-4; clone_size: .; j_call: TRBJ1-2; cdr3_aa: CASSLWAGLGYTF
v_call: TRBV15; clone_size: .; j_call: TRBJ1-4; cdr3_aa: CATSRGEGGEKLFF
v_call: TRBV5-4; clone_size: .; j_call: TRBJ1-5; cdr3_aa: CASSFEGNQPQHF
v_call: TRBV6-5; clone_size: .; j_call: TRBJ1-2; cdr3_aa: CASSSRGLGGYTF
v_call: TRBV7-2; clone_size: .; j_call: TRBJ1-2; cdr3_aa: CASSLEVGGYTF
v_call: TRBV30; clone_size: .; j_call: TRBJ2-1; cdr3_aa: CAWSGRGYNEQFF
v_call: TRBV11-3; clone_size: .; j_call: TRBJ2-5; cdr3_aa: CASSLDRPGTGQETQYF
v_call: TRBV7-2; clone_size: .; j_call: TRBJ2-6; cdr3_aa: CASTLAGTDVSGANVLTF
v_call: TRBV12-5; clone_size: .; j_call: TRBJ2-7; cdr3_aa: CASGLEPGPYEQYF
v_call: TRBV9; clone_size: .; j_call: TRBJ1-2; cdr3_aa: CASSVDGSANYGYTF
v_call: TRBV11-3; clone_size: .; j_call: TRBJ1-5; cdr3_aa: CASSLEERGPNQPQHF
v_call: TRBV12-5; clone_size: medium-sized; j_call: TRBJ2-7; cdr3_aa: CASRSSGSANEQYF
v_call: TRBV4-2; clone_size: .; j_call: TRBJ2-7; cdr3_aa: CASSPALGIGSYEQYF
v_call: TRBV6-6; clone_size: once; j_call: TRBJ2-2; cdr3_aa: CASSRGLTGELFF
v_call: TRBV7-2; clone_size: .; j_call: TRBJ2-2; cdr3_aa: CASSLSGRWGELFF
v_call: TRBV28; clone_size: .; j_call: TRBJ1-5; cdr3_aa: CATYGVVDKRPQHF
v_call: TRBV18; clone_size: .; j_call: TRBJ1-1; cdr3_aa: CASSPDRSDEAFF
v_call: TRBV18; clone_size: .; j_call: TRBJ1-4; cdr3_aa: CASSTDSFRREKLFF
v_call: TRBV7-2; clone_size: .; j_call: TRBJ2-1; cdr3_aa: CASSPFARGEYNEQFF
v_call: TRBV6-5; clone_size: .; j_call: TRBJ2-6; cdr3_aa: CASRESGANVLTF
v_call: TRBV7-2; clone_size: .; j_call: TRBJ2-1; cdr3_aa: CASSPESVYAFYNEQFF
v_call: TRBV29-1; clone_size: once; j_call: TRBJ2-6; cdr3_aa: CSARTGQSLSGANVLTF
v_call: TRBV11-3; clone_size: .; j_call: TRBJ2-1; cdr3_aa: CASSLGFGGYNEQFF
v_call: TRBV18; clone_size: .; j_call: TRBJ1-1; cdr3_aa: CASSLGQFTEAFF
v_call: TRBV7-2; clone_size: few; j_call: TRBJ2-1; cdr3_aa: CASSLASGRGYNEQFF
v_call: TRBV28; clone_size: once; j_call: TRBJ1-1; cdr3_aa: CASSFIGTPRNTEAFF
v_call: TRBV28; clone_size: .; j_call: TRBJ2-5; cdr3_aa: CASKEGANRETQYF
v_call: TRBV5-1; clone_size: .; j_call: TRBJ2-3; cdr3_aa: CASSPELATDTQYF
v_call: TRBV25-1; clone_size: .; j_call: TRBJ2-2; cdr3_aa: CASSRGHGLRTTGELFF
v_call: TRBV2; clone_size: .; j_call: TRBJ2-5; cdr3_aa: CASSEEGLGQETQYF
v_call: TRBV11-3; clone_size: .; j_call: TRBJ2-1; cdr3_aa: CASSRGLAGAPSYNEQFF